This T cell receptor beta chain was sequenced during a study of regulatory T cells in long-lasting Graves disease. Assembly of TCR beta libraries relied on iRepertoire HTBI primers together with Arm-PCR of CDR3 regions. TCRdb re-called the multiplex PCR reads through MiXCR, storing one row per CDR3 protein. The sample carries around 400,000 distinct CDR3 sequences, over 12% recorded once. This sample's time point: newly diagnosed GD, antithyroid drugs for less than 3 months. Construction of the TCR library relied on RNA isolated from PBMCs. The CDR3 contains 14 residues. The ends lost 7 bases at V and 9 bases at J; junction bases unmatched: 9. The germline V gene has CDR1 MNHNS and CDR2 SASEGT. This same sample was also part of a study on T cells in Graves' hyperthyroidism and ophthalmopathy. That report notes: Ophthalmopathy was predicted by the model a median of approximately 6 months ahead of onset.

The clonotype was recovered from a woman between 40 and 50 years old with Graves disease. V is TRBV6-1 and J is TRBJ2-1; 10 nucleotides align to TRBD1. The sample here was peripheral blood mononuclear cells (PBMCs), taken at new diagnosis, from a patient treated with antithyroid drugs. CDR3 coding DNA: TGTGCCAGCAAAACTAGACAGGGGGCCGGTGAGCAGTTCTTC. Residues: CASKTRQGAGEQFF.